These 10 T cell receptor beta chains share one sample of origin, sequenced in a study of spatial heterogeneity in lung cancer. TCRdb analysed the 5' RACE reads with MiXCR anew, one entry per CDR3 protein. The table has roughly 79,000 distinct CDR3 sequences, around an eighth seen once. Time point: sample taken at primary tumor resection. In each case, whole RNA from tumor, nontumor lung or frozen PBMC was sequenced unsorted. Here the sequenced sample was PBMCs, taken at surgery. These receptors were obtained from a male donor with early-stage non-small cell lung cancer.

This clonotype turned up a few times. The chain employs TRBV19 and TRBJ1-5; 11 nucleotides match TRBD1. The J segment lost 7 bases and the V segment lost 6 bases, leaving 14 bases of the junction unmatched. This CDR3 is built from 17 residues. Germline CDR1 is LNHDA and CDR2 is SQIVND (reference sequence). CDR3 amino acids: CASSRGSSGTGGQPQHF. The CDR3 nucleotides read TGTGCCAGTAGCCGTGGATCGTCCGGGACAGGGGGACAGCCCCAGCATTTT.

In its sample, this clonotype was seen a few times. This chain's CDR3 is CSATRQGNGELFF. In DNA form, the CDR3 reads TGCAGTGCCACACGACAGGGGAATGGGGAGCTGTTTTTT. The V and J genes are TRBV20-1 and TRBJ2-2; 8 positions agree with TRBD1. The trim removed 6 bases at V and 8 bases at J, leaving 8 bases unmatched. The CDR3 is 13 residues long. The V gene's germline CDR1 is DFQATT and CDR2 SNEGSKA (reference sequence).

In this sample, this clonotype turned up a few times. The CDR3 DNA reads TGTGCCAGCAGCCTCCGACAGGGAAAAAACATTCAGTACTTC. Translation: CASSLRQGKNIQYF. This chain uses TRBV3-1 with TRBJ2-4; 7 bases match TRBD1. Germline CDR1 reads LGHDT; CDR2 reads YNNKEL (reference sequence). CDR3 size: 14 residues. After removal of 4 bases from V and 4 bases from J, the junction contained 4 bases not matched to a gene.

The rearrangement uses TRBV2 and TRBJ1-2; the D gene is possibly TRBD1 (5 bases). This CDR3 comprises 13 residues. Trimming shortened V by 3 bases and J by 4 bases, and 9 bases separated the two germline ends. Germline V gene sequence: CDR1 SNHLY, CDR2 FYNNEI. DNA for the CDR3: TGTGCCAGCAGTGACAGGGTACCCTATGGCTACACCTTC. Translated, it gives CASSDRVPYGYTF.

This rearrangement joins TRBV24-1 to TRBJ2-1; D gene ambiguous. Germline CDR1 reads KGHDR; CDR2 reads SFDVKD. CDR3 length: 16 amino acids. The ends were cut back, 3 bases at V and 6 bases at J, with 17 bases in the middle. DNA for the CDR3: TGTGCCACCAGTGATCCCCCTGGGCAGGCAGGCAATGAGCAGTTCTTC. Translating it yields CATSDPPGQAGNEQFF.

This clonotype was picked up many times. This sequence joins TRBV20-1 and TRBJ2-5; D may correspond to TRBD1 or TRBD2 (6 bases each). The V end lost 6 bases, the J end lost 4 bases, and 18 bases lay between the germline ends. CDR1 and CDR2 (germline): DFQATT, SNEGSKA (reference sequence). CDR3 length: 14 amino acids. The CDR3, as DNA: TGCAGTGCCGACACGGGGGCGGGACGAGAGACCCAGTACTTC. Residues: CSADTGAGRETQYF.

This clonotype has only a few counts. J is TRBJ2-3 and V is TRBV5-1; possibly TRBD2 for D (5 bases). This CDR3 has 16 amino acids. V was clipped by 4 bases and J by 4 bases, with 19 bases between them. The germline CDR1 and CDR2 sequences are SGHRS and YFSETQ. Here the CDR3 reads CASSLDGVTSADTQYF. DNA for the CDR3: TGCGCCAGCAGCCTGGACGGGGTAACATCGGCAGATACGCAGTATTTT.

The gene calls are TRBV6-5 and TRBJ1-2; D gene unclear. CDR3 length: 13 amino acids. V lost 5 bases and J 4 bases, leaving 11 bases between the germline ends. Germline values: CDR1 MNHEY, CDR2 SVGAGI. The CDR3 DNA reads as TGTGCCAGCAGTCCTACAGTGTCCTATGGCTACACCTTC. Protein: CASSPTVSYGYTF.

The rearrangement links TRBV20-1 to TRBJ2-3; no firm D call. The CDR3 runs to 16 residues. The ends were cut back, 6 bases at V and 2 bases at J, with 21 bases in the middle. Germline lookup yields CDR1 DFQATT and CDR2 SNEGSKA (reference sequence). This CDR3 is CSAPSRLTRSTDTQYF. The CDR3 DNA is TGCAGTGCCCCCTCACGATTGACTCGGTCCACAGATACGCAGTATTTT.

The table lists this clonotype with many counts. A junction end diverges from the germline sequence, so it may reflect a read error. The chain has TRBV28 and TRBJ1-2, with TRBD1 matching 8 bases. Germline assignment: CDR1 MDHEN and CDR2 SYDVKM. This CDR3 has 13 residues. This CDR3 is CASSEGQAHSRAF. The CDR3 DNA reads as TGTGCCAGCAGTGAGGGACAGGCTCATTCGAGGGCCTTC.